Included here is one TCR beta chain sequence, with context. Amplification targeted TCR beta CDR3 regions from RNA transcripts. The TCR CDR3 was amplified in a first-round RT-PCR using the HTBI primer set. TCRdb passed the multiplex PCR reads through MiXCR, listing each CDR3 protein once. The repertoire holds more than 550,000 distinct CDR3 sequences, with 15% to 20% as singletons. PBMCs were collected from a 10 ml volume of fresh peripheral blood. These data originate in a study of T cells in Graves' hyperthyroidism and ophthalmopathy. This TCR was recovered from a woman between 50 and 59 years old with Graves' hyperthyroidism that later progressed to Graves' ophthalmopathy. Material: blood.

This CDR3 reads CASRRVGRYEQYF. As DNA, the CDR3 is TGTGCCAGCCGACGGGTTGGTAGGTACGAGCAGTACTTC. The rearrangement joins TRBV6-1 to TRBJ2-7; no clear D. V lost 8 bases to trimming and J lost 4 bases, with 15 bases between them. The CDR3 contains 13 residues. Looked up from germline, CDR1 is MNHNS and CDR2 is SASEGT.